What follows are 3 T cell receptor beta chains derived from one specimen sequenced in a study of beta chain features in type 1 diabetes. General study findings and limits: Type 1 diabetes patients showed a moderate but significant shortening of TCRB CDR3s in all four CD4+ subsets.

The entirety of the isolated RNA underwent reverse transcription, so expressed TCRB transcripts were sequenced. The data were produced by immunoSEQ multiplex PCR, yet TCRdb's version contains in-frame clones alone and is incomplete. Of more than 300,000 clones listed, over 9% were seen once; the top ten hold about 0.64%. No antigen is known for these receptors. What was sequenced was central memory CD4+ T cells from blood. These receptors originate from a young man with type 1 diabetes.

This clone was picked up a small number of times. The rearrangement links TRBV7-9 to TRBJ1-4; 10 nucleotides match TRBD1. Unmatched junction bases numbered 7, after V lost 2 bases and J lost 4 bases. The CDR3 runs 17 residues. The germline gives CDR1 SEHNR, CDR2 FQNEAQ (reference sequence). This CDR3 is CASSLLSGTGVNEKLFF. The CDR3 nucleotides are TGTGCCAGCAGCTTACTAAGTGGGACAGGGGTTAATGAAAAACTGTTTTTT.

The chain uses TRBV6-1 and TRBJ2-2; D ambiguous. Trimming shortened V by 4 bases and J by 1 base, and 13 bases separated the two germline ends. The CDR3 is 16 residues long. Germline V gene sequence: CDR1 MNHNS, CDR2 SASEGT. The DNA for the CDR3 is TGTGCCAGCAGTGTGGTAGGGTCCTTGAACACCGGGGAGCTGTTTTTT. Its protein product is CASSVVGSLNTGELFF.

This clone was detected only a few times. The rearrangement joins TRBV11-2 to TRBJ2-5, with D hard to call. The germline V and J ends were trimmed by 6 bases and 5 bases, with 7 bases remaining between them. CDR1 and CDR2 (germline): SGHAT, FQNNGV. The length of the CDR3 is 11 residues. The CDR3 loop reads CASSAMETQYF. CDR3 bases: TGTGCCAGCAGTGCCATGGAGACCCAGTACTTC. Variable domain in full (rest from reference TRBV11-2 and TRBJ2-5): EAGVAQSPRYKIIEKRQSVAFWCNPISGHATLYWYQQILGQGPKLLIQFQNNGVVDDSQLPKDRFSAERLKGVDSTLKIQPAKLEDSAVYLCASSAMETQYFGPGTRLLVL.